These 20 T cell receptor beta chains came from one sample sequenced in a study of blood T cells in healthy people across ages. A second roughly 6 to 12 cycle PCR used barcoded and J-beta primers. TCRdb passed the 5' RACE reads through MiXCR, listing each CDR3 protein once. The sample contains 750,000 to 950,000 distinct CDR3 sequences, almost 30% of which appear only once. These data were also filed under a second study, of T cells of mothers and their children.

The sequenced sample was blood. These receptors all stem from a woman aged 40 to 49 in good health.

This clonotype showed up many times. The CDR3 protein is CATSRDLSSYEQYF. The CDR3 DNA reads as TGTGCCACCAGCAGAGATCTGTCCTCCTACGAGCAGTACTTC. The rearrangement joins TRBV15 to TRBJ2-7, with D unresolved. CDR3 length equals 14 residues. In germline, CDR1 is LNHNV, CDR2 YYDKDF (reference sequence). Trimming cost V 0 bases and J 0 bases, with 6 bases left between them.

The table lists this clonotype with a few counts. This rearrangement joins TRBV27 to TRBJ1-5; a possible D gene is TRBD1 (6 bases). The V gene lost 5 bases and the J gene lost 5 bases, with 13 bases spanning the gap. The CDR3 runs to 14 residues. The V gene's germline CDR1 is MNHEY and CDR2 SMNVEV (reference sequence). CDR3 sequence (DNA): TGTGCCAGCAGTCATGGCAGGGGAGATCAGCCCCAGCATTTT. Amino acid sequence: CASSHGRGDQPQHF.

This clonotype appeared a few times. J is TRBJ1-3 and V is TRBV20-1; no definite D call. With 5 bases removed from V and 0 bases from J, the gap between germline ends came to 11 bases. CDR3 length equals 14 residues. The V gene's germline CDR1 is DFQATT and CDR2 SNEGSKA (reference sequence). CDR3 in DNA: TGCAGTGCTGTACACGCTAGCTCTGGAAACACCATATATTTT. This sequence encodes CSAVHASSGNTIYF.

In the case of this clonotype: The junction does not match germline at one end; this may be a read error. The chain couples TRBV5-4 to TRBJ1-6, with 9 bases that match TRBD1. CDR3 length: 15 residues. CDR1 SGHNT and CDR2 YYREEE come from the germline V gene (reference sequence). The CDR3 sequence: CAGSLPGQGGSPLHF. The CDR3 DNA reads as TGTGCCGGCAGCTTGCCGGGACAGGGTGGTTCACCCCTCCACTTT.

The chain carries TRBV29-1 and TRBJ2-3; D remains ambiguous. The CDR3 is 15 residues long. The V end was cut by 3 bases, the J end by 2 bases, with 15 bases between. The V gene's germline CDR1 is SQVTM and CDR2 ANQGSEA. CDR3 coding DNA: TGCAGCGTTGAGTTTGGTGTCAGTCTCACAGATACGCAGTATTTT. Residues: CSVEFGVSLTDTQYF.

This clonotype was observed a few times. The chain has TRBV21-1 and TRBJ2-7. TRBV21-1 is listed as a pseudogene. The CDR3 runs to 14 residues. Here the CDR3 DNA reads TGTGCCAGCAGCAAAGCCACGGCCTCCTACGAGCAGTACTTC. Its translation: CASSKATASYEQYF.

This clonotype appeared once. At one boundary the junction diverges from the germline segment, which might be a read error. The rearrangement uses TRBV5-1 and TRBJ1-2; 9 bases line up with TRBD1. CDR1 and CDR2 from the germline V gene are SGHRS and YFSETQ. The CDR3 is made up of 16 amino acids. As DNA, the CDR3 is TGCGCCAACAGCTTGGTCGAAAGGACAGGGGTCGATAGCTACACCTTC. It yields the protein CANSLVERTGVDSYTF.

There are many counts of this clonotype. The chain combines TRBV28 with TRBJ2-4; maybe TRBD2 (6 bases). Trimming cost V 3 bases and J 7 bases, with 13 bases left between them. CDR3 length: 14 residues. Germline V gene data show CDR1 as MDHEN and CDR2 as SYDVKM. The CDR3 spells CASSFGLGGNIQYF. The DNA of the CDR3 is TGTGCCAGCAGTTTTGGCCTAGGAGGGAACATTCAGTACTTC.

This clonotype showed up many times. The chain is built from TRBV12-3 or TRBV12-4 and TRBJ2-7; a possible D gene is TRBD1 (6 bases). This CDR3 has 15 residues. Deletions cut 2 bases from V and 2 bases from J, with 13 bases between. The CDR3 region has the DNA TGTGCCAGCAGTTTACGGCAGGGGAATGCCTACGAGCAGTACTTC. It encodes CASSLRQGNAYEQYF.

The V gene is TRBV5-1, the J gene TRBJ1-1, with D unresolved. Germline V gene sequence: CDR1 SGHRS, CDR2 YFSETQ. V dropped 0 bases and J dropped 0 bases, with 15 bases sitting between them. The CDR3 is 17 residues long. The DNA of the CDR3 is TGCGCCAGCAGCTTGGAAGTGGCGGGCAGCCTGAACACTGAAGCTTTCTTT. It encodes CASSLEVAGSLNTEAFF.

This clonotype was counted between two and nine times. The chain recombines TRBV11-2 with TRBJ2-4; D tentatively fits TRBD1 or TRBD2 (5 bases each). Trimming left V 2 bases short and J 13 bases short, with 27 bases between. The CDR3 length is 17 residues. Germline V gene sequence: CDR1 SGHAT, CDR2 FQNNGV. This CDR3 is CASSLIRGPNSYNEQYF. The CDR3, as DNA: TGTGCCAGCAGCTTAATCCGGGGACCAAACTCCTACAATGAGCAGTACTTC.

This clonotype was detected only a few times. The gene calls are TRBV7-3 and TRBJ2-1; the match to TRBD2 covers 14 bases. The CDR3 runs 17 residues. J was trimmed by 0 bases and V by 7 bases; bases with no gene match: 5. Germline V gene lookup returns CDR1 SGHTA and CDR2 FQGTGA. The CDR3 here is CASKGLAGGSSYNEQFF. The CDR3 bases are TGTGCCAGCAAAGGACTAGCGGGGGGAAGCTCCTACAATGAGCAGTTCTTC.

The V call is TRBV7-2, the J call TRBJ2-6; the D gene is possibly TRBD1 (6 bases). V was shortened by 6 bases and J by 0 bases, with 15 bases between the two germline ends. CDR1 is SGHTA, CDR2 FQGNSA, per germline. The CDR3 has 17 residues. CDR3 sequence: CASRWGTSSSGANVLTF. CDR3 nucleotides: TGTGCCAGCAGGTGGGGGACATCTTCCTCTGGGGCCAACGTCCTGACTTTC.

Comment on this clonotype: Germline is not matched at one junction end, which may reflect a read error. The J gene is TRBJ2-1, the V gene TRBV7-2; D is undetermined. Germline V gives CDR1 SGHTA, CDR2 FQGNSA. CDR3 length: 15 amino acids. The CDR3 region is CASSLEWSSYSEQFF. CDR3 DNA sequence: TGTGCCAGCAGCTTAGAATGGAGCTCCTACAGTGAGCAGTTCTTC.

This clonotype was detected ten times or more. The DNA of the CDR3 is TGCAGTGCTAGCGGACAAAGGGAGACCCAGTACTTC. Its protein product is CSASGQRETQYF. This chain joins TRBV20-1 and TRBJ2-5, with a weak D call TRBD1 (5 bases). CDR1 and CDR2 (germline): DFQATT, SNEGSKA (reference sequence). The CDR3 totals 12 residues. V shed 3 bases and J shed 5 bases, with 10 bases lying between them.

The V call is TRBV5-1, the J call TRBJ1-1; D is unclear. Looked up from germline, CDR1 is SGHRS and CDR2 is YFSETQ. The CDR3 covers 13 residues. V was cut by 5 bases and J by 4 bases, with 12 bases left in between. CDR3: CASRRVVGTEAFF. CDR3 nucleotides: TGCGCCAGCAGACGGGTTGTTGGCACTGAAGCTTTCTTT.

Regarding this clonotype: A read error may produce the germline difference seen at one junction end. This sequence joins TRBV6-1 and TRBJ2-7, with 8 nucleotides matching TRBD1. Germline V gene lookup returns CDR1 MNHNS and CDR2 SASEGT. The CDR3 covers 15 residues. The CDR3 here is CTSSEEPGGPYEQYF. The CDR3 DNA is TGTACCAGCAGTGAAGAGCCAGGGGGCCCCTACGAGCAGTACTTC.

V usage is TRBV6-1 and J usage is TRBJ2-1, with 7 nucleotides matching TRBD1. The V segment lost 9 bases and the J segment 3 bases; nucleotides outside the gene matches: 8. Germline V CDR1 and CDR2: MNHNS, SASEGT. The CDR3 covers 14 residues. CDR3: CASIPGQRYNEQFF. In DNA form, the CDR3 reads TGTGCCAGTATTCCGGGACAGCGCTACAATGAGCAGTTCTTC.

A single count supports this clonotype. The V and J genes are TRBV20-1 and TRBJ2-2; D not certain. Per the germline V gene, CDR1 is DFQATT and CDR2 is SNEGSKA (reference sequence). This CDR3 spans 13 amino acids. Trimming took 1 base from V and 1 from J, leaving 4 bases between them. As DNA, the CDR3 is TGCAGTGCTAGAGCAGGGAACACCGGGGAGCTGTTTTTT. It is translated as CSARAGNTGELFF.

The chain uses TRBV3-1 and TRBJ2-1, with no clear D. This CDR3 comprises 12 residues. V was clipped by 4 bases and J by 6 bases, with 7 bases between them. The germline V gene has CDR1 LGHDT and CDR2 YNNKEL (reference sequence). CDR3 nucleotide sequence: TGTGCCAGCAGCCGGATGGCCAATGAGCAGTTCTTC. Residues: CASSRMANEQFF.